This TCR beta chain was captured by sequencing in a study of blood T cells in healthy people across ages (dated by TCRdb to between 2015 and 2016). General notes on the study: Template switching captured roughly one uniquely barcoded TCR beta cDNA molecule per two T cells in model experiments. Using deep sequencing normalized with unique cDNA molecular identifiers, the study measured how TCR beta repertoire diversity changes with age. Four age groups were formed from the donors: young (average 16 years), middle-aged (more than 35), aged (more than 55) and long-lived (more than 75). Donors of different ages were randomly distributed across sequencing lanes to avoid experimental bias. The study analyzed two additional independent replicas of 1 million unique cDNA reads from the same blood draw for two donors, one aged 18 to 30 and one aged 80 or older.

Libraries were made using 5' RACE. TCRdb names Illumina HiSeq 2500 as the instrument used. A second roughly 7 to 11 cycle PCR used a sample-barcoded 5' primer and a J-beta primer mix. A unique molecular identifier was introduced onto each TCR beta cDNA molecule by a template-switch 5' adaptor carrying 12 random nucleotides. At least 2.5 million CDR3-containing paired-end reads were obtained from each sample. The Mint cDNA synthesis kit, primed by a TRBC-specific oligonucleotide, was used to synthesize first-strand cDNA from all RNA. All cDNA was treated with uracil-DNA glycosylase and then went through a first 18-cycle PCR with the universal primers M1SS and BC2_uni_R. The paper's data handling went like this. Each sample was normalized by randomly selecting 1 million high-quality reads, each carrying a distinct molecular identifier. Instead of being binned into consensus sequences, reads with shared molecular identifiers were discarded. CDR3 identification, clonotype clustering and error correction used MiTCR with a Q25 quality threshold and the strictest error-elimination algorithm. A nonparametric unseen species model using Euler transformation provided a lower-bound estimate of total TCR beta diversity. TCRdb passed the public sequencing reads through fastp at Q25 and MiXCR, retaining productive beta sequences. Identical CDR3 proteins give one entry, which carries the most common genes and DNA. These V and J calls originate from TCRdb's pipeline instead of the authors' own analysis. This sample comprises around 1,100,000 distinct CDR3 sequences, approximately 38% of them detected only once. The top ten hold around 13% of the sample.

The paper's findings and limits, for the study overall: Since profiling was done on bulk unsorted PBMCs, naive and antigen-experienced compartments could not be conclusively compared. Estimates of total diversity based on one million sequenced T cells were regarded as lower bounds and as underestimates. Because donor CMV infection status was unknown, age-related changes in expanded clonotypes were potentially confounded. Compared with the aged group, more naive CD4+ T cells, fewer expanded clones and increased TCR diversity were shown by the long-lived group, suggesting age selection. Observed TCR beta diversity per million T cells fell roughly linearly with age, and a significant reduction was already apparent by age around 40. A strong correlation was found between observed TCR beta diversity and the percentage of naive T cells measured by flow cytometry.

Donors were around 37 systemically healthy Caucasian individuals from Russia aged roughly 6 to 90 years. Each donor gave around 9.8 milliliters of peripheral blood, collected into EDTA-treated Vacutainer tubes. Ficoll-Paque density-gradient centrifugation was used to isolate PBMCs, with at least 6.5 million per sample. Trizol reagent was used to extract total RNA from the PBMCs, yielding at least 5.5 micrograms per sample. For every donor, flow cytometry on a PBMC aliquot measured the percentage of naive CD45RAhigh/CD27high T cells. In the germline V gene, CDR1 corresponds to SGHTA and CDR2 to FQGNSA. From the cysteine up to the phenylalanine, the CDR3 has a length of 15 residues. CDR3 DNA is the only sequence kept; it has 45 bases, read in frame from the first base. V is shortened by 2 bases, J by 7 bases, and the region joining them spans 18 bases. This clonotype was observed a handful of times. Its specific antigen is unknown. Base qualities were left out, and no much larger clone turns up one base away.

Sequenced sample: blood. The chain is encoded by TRBV7-2 joined to TRBJ2-7; perhaps TRBD1 is the D gene, with 7 bases matching. The receptor was derived from a man between 18 and 29 years old in good health. The DNA sequence is given as TGTGCCAGCAGCTTACGACAGGGACTGGACAATGAGCAGTACTTC. It translates to CASSLRQGLDNEQYF.